Following are 10 T cell receptor beta chains from one sample sequenced in a study of blood T cell repertoires in COVID-19 (dated by TCRdb to the early 2020s). Library creation used the immunoSEQ multiplex PCR assay. TCRdb provides this immuneACCESS table in a form limited to in-frame rearrangements. Some clones are lacking; in checked studies, under half of them reflect an unresolved V gene, and why the rest are absent is not known. The sample contains a few hundred thousand clones, 75% to 90% of them found a single time. Roughly 5.5% of the sample goes to the ten largest clones. Sequences were obtained from peripheral blood. The receptors derive from a woman aged 70-85 years with COVID-19, enrolled during active disease.

V and J are TRBV28 and TRBJ2-1; D may be TRBD2 (6 bases). The CDR3 is 17 residues long. V was cut by 5 bases and J by 1 base, with 18 bases left in between. Germline CDR1 is MDHEN and CDR2 is SYDVKM. CDR3 DNA: TGTGCCAGCAGTGCCTCCCCCGGGACTCCTTCCTACAATGAGCAGTTCTTC. This encodes CASSASPGTPSYNEQFF.

V is TRBV11-3 and J is TRBJ1-5, with 8 nucleotides matching TRBD1. Looked up from germline, CDR1 is SGHNT and CDR2 is YENEEA. The CDR3 loop spans 18 amino acids. The V gene end was trimmed by 1 base and the J gene end by 2 bases; junction bases not matched to a gene: 10. The CDR3: CASSLVGGQGAGNQPQHF. CDR3 DNA sequence: TGTGCCAGCAGCTTAGTGGGCGGCCAGGGGGCTGGCAATCAGCCCCAGCATTTT.

This sequence joins TRBV10-3 and TRBJ1-3; tentative D call: TRBD1 (6 bases). The V gene's germline CDR1 is ENHRY and CDR2 SYGVKD. There are 16 residues in the CDR3. Trimming cost V 4 bases and J 0 bases, with 13 bases left between them. CDR3 nucleotides: TGTGCCATCAGTGCACGGACAGTCGGCTCTGGAAACACCATATATTTT. Amino acid sequence: CAISARTVGSGNTIYF.

CDR3 residues: CASSSLGEREVYEQYF. The DNA of the CDR3 is TGTGCCAGCAGCTCGCTCGGGGAGCGGGAGGTTTACGAGCAGTACTTC. The chain carries TRBV7-9 and TRBJ2-7, with 9 bases aligning to TRBD2. The germline V gene encodes CDR1 SEHNR and CDR2 FQNEAQ (reference sequence). CDR3 size: 16 residues. Unmatched junction bases numbered 11, after V lost 4 bases and J lost 4 bases.

This chain's CDR3 is CASSSQGLGSNEQFF. In DNA form, the CDR3 reads TGTGCCAGCAGTTCGCAGGGACTCGGTTCCAATGAGCAGTTCTTC. V gene TRBV14 combines with J gene TRBJ2-1, with D possibly being TRBD2 (6 bases). The V end lost 6 bases, the J end lost 6 bases, and 18 bases lay between the germline ends. Germline CDR1 SGHDN, CDR2 FVKESK. This CDR3 is 15 amino acids long.

The chain recombines TRBV19 with TRBJ1-5; 7 bases fit TRBD1. The CDR3 extends over 16 amino acids. V lost 2 bases to trimming and J lost 6 bases; unmatched junction nucleotides: 10. CDR1 is LNHDA, CDR2 SQIVND, per germline (reference sequence). For the CDR3, the DNA is TGTGCCAGTAGTATAAGTAACAGGGGAAGGGGTCAGCCCCAGCATTTT. Its protein is CASSISNRGRGQPQHF.

The chain uses TRBV6-6 and TRBJ1-1, with D possibly TRBD1 on 5 matching bases. This CDR3 is 14 amino acids long. Germline-derived CDR1 and CDR2 are MNHNY and SVGAGI (reference sequence). Trimming pared 5 bases from V and 4 bases from J, leaving 14 bases between. As DNA, the CDR3 is TGTGCCAGCAGTCCGGGACTTCGTGGCACTGAAGCTTTCTTT. This encodes CASSPGLRGTEAFF.

The gene calls are TRBV11-3 and TRBJ2-2, with D uncertain. V dropped 1 base and J dropped 4 bases, with 4 bases sitting between them. The CDR3 loop spans 13 amino acids. The germline V gene has CDR1 SGHNT and CDR2 YENEEA. The CDR3 DNA reads TGTGCCAGCAGCTTAGTCGTCACCGGGGAGCTGTTTTTT. The encoded protein is CASSLVVTGELFF.

V is TRBV5-4 and J is TRBJ2-1; 8 bases match TRBD1. The trim removed 4 bases at V and 2 bases at J, leaving 5 bases unmatched. Germline loops: CDR1 SGHNT, CDR2 YYREEE (reference sequence). CDR3 length equals 15 residues. The CDR3 sequence: CASSPTGDTYNEQFF. The CDR3, as DNA: TGTGCCAGCAGCCCGACAGGGGATACCTACAATGAGCAGTTCTTC.

In its sample, this clone was seen once. This chain uses TRBV7-2 with TRBJ1-1; possibly TRBD1 for D (5 bases). V dropped 1 base and J dropped 3 bases, with 9 bases sitting between them. This CDR3 is 14 amino acids long. The germline CDR1 and CDR2 sequences are SGHTA and FQGNSA. This CDR3 is CASSLGGAYTEAFF. The CDR3 nucleotides are TGTGCCAGCAGCTTAGGCGGGGCGTACACTGAAGCTTTCTTT.